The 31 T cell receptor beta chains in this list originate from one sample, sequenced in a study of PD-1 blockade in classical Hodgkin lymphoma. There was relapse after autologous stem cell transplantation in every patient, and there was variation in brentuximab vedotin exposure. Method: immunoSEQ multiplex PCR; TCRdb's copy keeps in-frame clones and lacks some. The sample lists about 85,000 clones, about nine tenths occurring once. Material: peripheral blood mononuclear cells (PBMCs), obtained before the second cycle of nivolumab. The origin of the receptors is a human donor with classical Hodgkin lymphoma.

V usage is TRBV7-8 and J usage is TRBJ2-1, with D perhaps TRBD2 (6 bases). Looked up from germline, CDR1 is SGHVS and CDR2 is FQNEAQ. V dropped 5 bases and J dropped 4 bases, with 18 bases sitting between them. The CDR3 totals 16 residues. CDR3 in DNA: TGTGCCAGCAGCGCAACCCCGGGACTCTCTTACAATGAGCAGTTCTTC. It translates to CASSATPGLSYNEQFF. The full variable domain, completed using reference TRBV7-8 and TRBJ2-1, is GAGVSQSPRYKVAKRGQDVALRCDPISGHVSLFWYQQALGQGPEFLTYFQNEAQLDKSGLPSDRFFAERPEGSVSTLKIQRTQQEDSAVYLCASSATPGLSYNEQFFGPGTRLTVL.

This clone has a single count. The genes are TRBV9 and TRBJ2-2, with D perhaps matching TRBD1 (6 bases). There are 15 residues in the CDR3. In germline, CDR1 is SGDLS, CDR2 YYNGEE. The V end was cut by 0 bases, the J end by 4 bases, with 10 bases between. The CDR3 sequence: CASSVVPGATGELFF. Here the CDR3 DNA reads TGTGCCAGCAGCGTAGTTCCAGGGGCCACCGGGGAGCTGTTTTTT.

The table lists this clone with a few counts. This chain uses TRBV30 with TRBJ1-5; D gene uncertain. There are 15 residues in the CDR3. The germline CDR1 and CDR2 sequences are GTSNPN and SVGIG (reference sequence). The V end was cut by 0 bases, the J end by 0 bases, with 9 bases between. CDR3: CAWSVSGYSNQPQHF. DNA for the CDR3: TGTGCCTGGAGTGTAAGCGGGTATAGCAATCAGCCCCAGCATTTT.

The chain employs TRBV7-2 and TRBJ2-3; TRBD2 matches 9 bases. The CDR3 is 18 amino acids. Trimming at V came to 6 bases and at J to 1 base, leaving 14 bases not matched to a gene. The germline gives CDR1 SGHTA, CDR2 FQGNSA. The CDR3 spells CASSSPLGAGGRTDTQYF. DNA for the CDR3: TGTGCCAGCAGTTCACCCCTGGGGGCGGGAGGGCGCACAGATACGCAGTATTTT.

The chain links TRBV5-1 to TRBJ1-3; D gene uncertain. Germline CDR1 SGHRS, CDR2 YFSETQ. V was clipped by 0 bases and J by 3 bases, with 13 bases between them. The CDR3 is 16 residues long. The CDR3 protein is CASSLAGGSYGNTIYF. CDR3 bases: TGCGCCAGCAGCTTGGCCGGCGGGTCGTATGGAAACACCATATATTTT.

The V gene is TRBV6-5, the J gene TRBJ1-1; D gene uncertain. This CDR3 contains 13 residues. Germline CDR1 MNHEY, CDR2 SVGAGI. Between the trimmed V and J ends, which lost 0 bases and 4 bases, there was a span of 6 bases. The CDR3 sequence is CASSYSPATEAFF. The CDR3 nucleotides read TGTGCCAGCAGTTACTCCCCGGCCACTGAAGCTTTCTTT.

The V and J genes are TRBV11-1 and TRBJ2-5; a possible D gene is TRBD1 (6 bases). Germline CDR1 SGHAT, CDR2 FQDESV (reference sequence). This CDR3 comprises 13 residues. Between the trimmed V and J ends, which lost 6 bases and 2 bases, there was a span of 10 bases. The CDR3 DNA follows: TGTGCCAGCAGTACAGGGCTGCAAGAGACCCAGTACTTC. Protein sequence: CASSTGLQETQYF.

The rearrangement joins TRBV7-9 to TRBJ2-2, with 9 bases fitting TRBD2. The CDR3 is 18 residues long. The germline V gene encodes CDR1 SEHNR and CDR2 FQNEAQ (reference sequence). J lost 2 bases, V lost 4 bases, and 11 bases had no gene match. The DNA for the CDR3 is TGTGCCAGCAGCTCAAGGGGGCTAGCGGGATTAAACACCGGGGAGCTGTTTTTT. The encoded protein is CASSSRGLAGLNTGELFF.

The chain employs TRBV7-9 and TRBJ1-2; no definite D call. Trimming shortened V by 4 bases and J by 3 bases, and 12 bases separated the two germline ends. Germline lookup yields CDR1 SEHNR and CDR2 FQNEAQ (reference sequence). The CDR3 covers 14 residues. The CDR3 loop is CASSSLPDYYGYTF. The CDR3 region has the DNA TGTGCCAGCAGCTCGCTTCCAGATTACTATGGCTACACCTTC.

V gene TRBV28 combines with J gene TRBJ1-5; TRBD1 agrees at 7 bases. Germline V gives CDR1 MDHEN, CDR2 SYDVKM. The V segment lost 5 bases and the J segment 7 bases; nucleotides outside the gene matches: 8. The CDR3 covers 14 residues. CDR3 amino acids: CASSPTDRVQPQHF. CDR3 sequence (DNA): TGTGCCAGCAGTCCCACCGACAGGGTACAGCCCCAGCATTTT.

CDR3 sequence: CASSLSTGQGGELFF. The CDR3 DNA reads as TGTGCCAGCAGCTTAAGTACGGGTCAAGGCGGGGAGCTGTTTTTT. This chain joins TRBV7-3 and TRBJ2-2; D not certain. The CDR3 runs 15 residues. V lost 1 base and J lost 7, with 13 bases in between. The germline CDR1 and CDR2 sequences are SGHTA and FQGTGA.

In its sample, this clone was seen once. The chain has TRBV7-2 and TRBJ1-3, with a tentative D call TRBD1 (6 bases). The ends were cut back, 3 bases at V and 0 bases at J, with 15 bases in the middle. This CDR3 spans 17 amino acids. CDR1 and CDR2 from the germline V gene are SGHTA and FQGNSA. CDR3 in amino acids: CASSFIGRGASGNTIYF. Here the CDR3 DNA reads TGTGCCAGCAGCTTCATCGGGAGGGGGGCCTCTGGAAACACCATATATTTT.

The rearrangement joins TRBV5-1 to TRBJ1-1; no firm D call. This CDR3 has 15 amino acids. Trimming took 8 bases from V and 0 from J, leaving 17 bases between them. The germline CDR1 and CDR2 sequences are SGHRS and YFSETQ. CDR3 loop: CASHKGGPVNTEAFF. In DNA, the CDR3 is TGCGCCAGTCATAAGGGTGGGCCCGTGAACACTGAAGCTTTCTTT.

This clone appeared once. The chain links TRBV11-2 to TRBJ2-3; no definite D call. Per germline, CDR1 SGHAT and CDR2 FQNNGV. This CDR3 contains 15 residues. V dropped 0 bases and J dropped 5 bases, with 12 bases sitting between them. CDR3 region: CASSLDLPAGDTQYF. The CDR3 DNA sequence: TGTGCCAGCAGCTTAGATCTCCCGGCAGGAGATACGCAGTATTTT.

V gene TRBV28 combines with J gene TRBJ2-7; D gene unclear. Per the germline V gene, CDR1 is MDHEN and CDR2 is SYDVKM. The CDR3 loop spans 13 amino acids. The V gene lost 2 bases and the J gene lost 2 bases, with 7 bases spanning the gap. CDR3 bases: TGTGCCAGCAGTTTACCCTCGGCCTACGAGCAGTACTTC. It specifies CASSLPSAYEQYF.

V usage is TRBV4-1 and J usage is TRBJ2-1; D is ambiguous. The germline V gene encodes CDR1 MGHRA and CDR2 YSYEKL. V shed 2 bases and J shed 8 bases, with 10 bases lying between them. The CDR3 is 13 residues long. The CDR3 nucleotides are TGCGCCAGCAGCCAATCTCTTGGGGATGAGCAGTTCTTC. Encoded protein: CASSQSLGDEQFF.

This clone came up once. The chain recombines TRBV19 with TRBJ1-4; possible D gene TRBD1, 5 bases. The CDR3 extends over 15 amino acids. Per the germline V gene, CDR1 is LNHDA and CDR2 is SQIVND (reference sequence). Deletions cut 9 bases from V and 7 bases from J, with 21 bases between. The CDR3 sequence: CASKLNGAVTEKLFF. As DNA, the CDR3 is TGTGCCAGCAAATTAAATGGGGCGGTAACTGAAAAACTGTTTTTT.

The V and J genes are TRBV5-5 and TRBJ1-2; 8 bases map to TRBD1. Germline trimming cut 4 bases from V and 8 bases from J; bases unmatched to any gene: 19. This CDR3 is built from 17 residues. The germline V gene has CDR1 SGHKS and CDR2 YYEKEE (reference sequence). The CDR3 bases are TGTGCCAGCAGCGAAGGGACAGGATGGATCCCCGAGTACGGCTACACCTTC. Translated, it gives CASSEGTGWIPEYGYTF.

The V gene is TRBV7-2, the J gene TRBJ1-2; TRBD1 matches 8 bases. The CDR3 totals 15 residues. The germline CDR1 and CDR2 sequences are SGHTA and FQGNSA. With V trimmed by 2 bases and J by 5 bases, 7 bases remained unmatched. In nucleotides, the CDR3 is TGTGCCAGCAGCTTATTCGGCAGGGGGCCTTATGGCTACACCTTC. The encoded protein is CASSLFGRGPYGYTF.

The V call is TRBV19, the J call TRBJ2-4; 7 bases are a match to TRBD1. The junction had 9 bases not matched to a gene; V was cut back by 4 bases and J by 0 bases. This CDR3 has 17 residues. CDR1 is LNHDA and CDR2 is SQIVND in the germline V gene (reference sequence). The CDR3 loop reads CASSSRDSVLAKNIQYF. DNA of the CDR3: TGTGCCAGTAGTAGCCGGGACAGCGTCTTAGCCAAAAACATTCAGTACTTC.

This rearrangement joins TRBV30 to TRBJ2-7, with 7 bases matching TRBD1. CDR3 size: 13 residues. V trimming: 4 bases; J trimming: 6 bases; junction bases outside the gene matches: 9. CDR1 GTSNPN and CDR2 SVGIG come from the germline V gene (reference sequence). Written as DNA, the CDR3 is TGTGCCTGGACGGGGACAGCTGTAGGCGAGCAGTACTTC. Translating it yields CAWTGTAVGEQYF. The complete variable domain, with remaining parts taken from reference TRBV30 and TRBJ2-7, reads SQTIHQWPATLVQPVGSPLSLECTVEGTSNPNLYWYRQAAGRGLQLLFYSVGIGQISSEVPQNLSASRPQDRQFILSSKKLLLSDSGFYLCAWTGTAVGEQYFGPGTRLTVT.

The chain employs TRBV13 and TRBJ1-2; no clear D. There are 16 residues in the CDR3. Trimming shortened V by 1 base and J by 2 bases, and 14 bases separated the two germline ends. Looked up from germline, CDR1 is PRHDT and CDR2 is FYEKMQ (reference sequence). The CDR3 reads CASSLVDRGWNYGYTF. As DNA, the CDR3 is TGTGCCAGCAGCTTAGTAGACCGGGGTTGGAACTATGGCTACACCTTC.

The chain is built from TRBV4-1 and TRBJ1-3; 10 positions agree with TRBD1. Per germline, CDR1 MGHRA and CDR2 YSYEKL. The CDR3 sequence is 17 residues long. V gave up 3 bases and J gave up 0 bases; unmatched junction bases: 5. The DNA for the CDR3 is TGCGCCAGCAGCCAGGGGACAGGGGCTAGCTCTGGAAACACCATATATTTT. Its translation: CASSQGTGASSGNTIYF.

The CDR3 region has the DNA TGCAGCGCCTGCCAGCGGGAGTGGGATGAGCAGTTCTTC. It yields the protein CSACQREWDEQFF. The gene calls are TRBV29-1 and TRBJ2-1, with 8 bases matching TRBD2. The CDR3 consists of 13 residues. CDR1 is SQVTM, CDR2 ANQGSEA, per germline. Trimming took 7 bases from V and 8 from J; bases not matched to a gene: 10.

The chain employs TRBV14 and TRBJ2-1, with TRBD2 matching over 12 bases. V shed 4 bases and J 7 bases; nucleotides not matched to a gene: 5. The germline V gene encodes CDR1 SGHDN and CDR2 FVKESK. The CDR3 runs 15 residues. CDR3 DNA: TGTGCCAGCAGCCCCCTAGCGGGAGGGAATAATGAGCAGTTCTTC. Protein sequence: CASSPLAGGNNEQFF.

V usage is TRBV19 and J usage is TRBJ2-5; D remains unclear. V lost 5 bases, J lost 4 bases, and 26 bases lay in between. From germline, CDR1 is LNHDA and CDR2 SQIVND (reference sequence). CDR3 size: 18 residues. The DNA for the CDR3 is TGTGCCAGTAGTGCAGGCCTTCTGCAAGGTTGGGCAAGAGAGACCCAGTACTTC. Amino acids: CASSAGLLQGWARETQYF. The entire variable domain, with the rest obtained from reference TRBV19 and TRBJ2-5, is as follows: DGGITQSPKYLFRKEGQNVTLSCEQNLNHDAMYWYRQDPGQGLRLIYYSQIVNDFQKGDIAEGYSVSREKKESFPLTVTSAQKNPTAFYLCASSAGLLQGWARETQYFGPGTRLLVL.

The CDR3 spells CASSQYEVRKLFF. The CDR3 coding sequence is TGCGCCAGCAGCCAATACGAGGTGCGAAAACTGTTTTTT. This chain links TRBV4-1 with TRBJ1-4; D gene uncertain. Trimming took off 2 bases at V and 10 bases at J, with 11 bases between the two ends. The CDR3 consists of 13 residues. Looked up from germline, CDR1 is MGHRA and CDR2 is YSYEKL.

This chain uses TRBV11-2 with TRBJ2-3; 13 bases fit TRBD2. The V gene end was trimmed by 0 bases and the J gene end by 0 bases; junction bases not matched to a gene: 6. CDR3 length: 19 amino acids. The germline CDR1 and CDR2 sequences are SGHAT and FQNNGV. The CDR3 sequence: CASSLEAGTSGTSTDTQYF. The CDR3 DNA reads TGTGCCAGCAGCTTAGAAGCCGGGACTAGCGGGACTAGCACAGATACGCAGTATTTT.

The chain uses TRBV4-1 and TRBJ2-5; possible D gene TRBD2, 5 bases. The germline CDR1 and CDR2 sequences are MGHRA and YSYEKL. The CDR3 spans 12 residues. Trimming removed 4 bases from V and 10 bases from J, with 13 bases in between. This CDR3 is CASSPPEGGQYF. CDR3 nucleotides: TGCGCCAGCAGCCCGCCTGAGGGTGGCCAGTACTTC.

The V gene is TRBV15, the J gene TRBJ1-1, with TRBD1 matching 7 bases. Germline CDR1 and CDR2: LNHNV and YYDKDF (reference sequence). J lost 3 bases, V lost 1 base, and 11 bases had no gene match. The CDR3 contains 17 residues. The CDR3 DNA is TGTGCCACCAGCAGAGGACAGGGAGGTGTGGTCGACACTGAAGCTTTCTTT. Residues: CATSRGQGGVVDTEAFF.

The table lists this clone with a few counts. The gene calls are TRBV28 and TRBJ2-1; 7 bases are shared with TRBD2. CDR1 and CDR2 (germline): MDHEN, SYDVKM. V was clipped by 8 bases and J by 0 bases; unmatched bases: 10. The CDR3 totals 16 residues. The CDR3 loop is CASHQRGPGSYNEQFF. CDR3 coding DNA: TGTGCCAGCCATCAGCGGGGCCCGGGCTCCTACAATGAGCAGTTCTTC.